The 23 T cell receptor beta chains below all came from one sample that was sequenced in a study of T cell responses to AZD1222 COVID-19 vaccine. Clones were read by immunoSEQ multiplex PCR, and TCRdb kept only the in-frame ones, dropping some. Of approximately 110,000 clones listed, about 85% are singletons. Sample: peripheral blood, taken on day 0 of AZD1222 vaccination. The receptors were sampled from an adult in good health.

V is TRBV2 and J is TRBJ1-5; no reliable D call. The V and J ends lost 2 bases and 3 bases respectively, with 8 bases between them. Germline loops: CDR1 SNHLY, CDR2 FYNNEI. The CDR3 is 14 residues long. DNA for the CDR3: TGTGCCAGCAGTGAATGGGTGGACAATCAGCCCCAGCATTTT. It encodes CASSEWVDNQPQHF.

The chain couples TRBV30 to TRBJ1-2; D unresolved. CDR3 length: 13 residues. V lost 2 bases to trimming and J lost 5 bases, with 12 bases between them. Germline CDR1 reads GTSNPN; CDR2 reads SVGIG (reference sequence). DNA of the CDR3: TGTGCCTGGAGTCTCGACGGACTTTATGGCTACACCTTC. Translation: CAWSLDGLYGYTF.

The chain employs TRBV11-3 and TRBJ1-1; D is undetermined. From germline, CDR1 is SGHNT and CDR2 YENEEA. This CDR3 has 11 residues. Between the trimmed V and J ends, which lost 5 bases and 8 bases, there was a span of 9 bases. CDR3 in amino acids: CASSPRREAFF. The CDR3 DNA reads TGTGCCAGCAGCCCAAGAAGGGAAGCTTTCTTT.

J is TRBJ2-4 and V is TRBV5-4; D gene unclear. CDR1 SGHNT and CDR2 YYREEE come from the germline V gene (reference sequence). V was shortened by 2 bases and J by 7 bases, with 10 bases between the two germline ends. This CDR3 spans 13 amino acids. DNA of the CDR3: TGTGCCAGCAGCTTTTTGGACGGGAACATTCAGTACTTC. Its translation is CASSFLDGNIQYF.

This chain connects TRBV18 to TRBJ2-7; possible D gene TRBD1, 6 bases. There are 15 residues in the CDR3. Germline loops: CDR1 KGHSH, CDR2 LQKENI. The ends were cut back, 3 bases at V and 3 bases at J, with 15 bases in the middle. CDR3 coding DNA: TGTGCCAGCTCACCCGAGGGGGACGGATTCTACGAGCAGTACTTC. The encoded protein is CASSPEGDGFYEQYF.

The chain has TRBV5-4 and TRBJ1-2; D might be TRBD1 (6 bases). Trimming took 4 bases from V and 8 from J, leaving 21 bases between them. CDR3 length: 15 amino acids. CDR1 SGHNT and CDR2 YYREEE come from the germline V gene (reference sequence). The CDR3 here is CASSPRNGGLGGYTF. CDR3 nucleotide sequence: TGTGCCAGCAGCCCCAGGAACGGGGGCTTAGGCGGCTACACCTTC. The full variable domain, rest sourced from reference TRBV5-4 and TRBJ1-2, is ETGVTQSPTHLIKTRGQQVTLRCSSQSGHNTVSWYQQALGQGPQFIFQYYREEENGRGNFPPRFSGLQFPNYSSELNVNALELDDSALYLCASSPRNGGLGGYTFGSGTRLTVV.

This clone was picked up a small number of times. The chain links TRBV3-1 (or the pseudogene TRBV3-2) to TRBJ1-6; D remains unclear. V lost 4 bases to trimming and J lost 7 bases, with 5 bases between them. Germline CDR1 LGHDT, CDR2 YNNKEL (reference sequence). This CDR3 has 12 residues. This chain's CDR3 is CASSRINSPLHF. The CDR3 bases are TGTGCCAGCAGCCGGATAAATTCACCCCTCCACTTT.

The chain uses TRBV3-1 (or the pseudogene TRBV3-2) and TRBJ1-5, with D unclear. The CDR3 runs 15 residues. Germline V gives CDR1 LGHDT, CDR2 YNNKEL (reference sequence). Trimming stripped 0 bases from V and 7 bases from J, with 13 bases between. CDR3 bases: TGTGCCAGCAGCCAAGATCTGAGTGCAGGACAGCCCCAGCATTTT. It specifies CASSQDLSAGQPQHF.

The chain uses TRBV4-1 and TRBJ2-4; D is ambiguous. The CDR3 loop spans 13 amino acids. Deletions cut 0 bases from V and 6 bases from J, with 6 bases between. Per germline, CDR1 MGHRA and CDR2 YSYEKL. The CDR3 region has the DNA TGCGCCAGCAGCCAAGATCACGGAAACATTCAGTACTTC. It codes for CASSQDHGNIQYF.

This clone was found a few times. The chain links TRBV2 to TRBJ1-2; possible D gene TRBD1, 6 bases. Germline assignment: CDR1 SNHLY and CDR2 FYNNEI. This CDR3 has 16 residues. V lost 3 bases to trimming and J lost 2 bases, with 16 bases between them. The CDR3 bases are TGTGCCAGCAGTGAGGTCAGGGGACTGAACAACTATGGCTACACCTTC. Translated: CASSEVRGLNNYGYTF.

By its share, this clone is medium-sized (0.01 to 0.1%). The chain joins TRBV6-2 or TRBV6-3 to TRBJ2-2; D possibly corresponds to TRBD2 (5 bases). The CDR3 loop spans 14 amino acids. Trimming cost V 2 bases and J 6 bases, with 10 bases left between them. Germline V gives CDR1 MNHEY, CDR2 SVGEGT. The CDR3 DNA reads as TGTGCCAGCAGTTACGCCCAGGAGGCCGGGGAGCTGTTTTTT. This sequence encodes CASSYAQEAGELFF.

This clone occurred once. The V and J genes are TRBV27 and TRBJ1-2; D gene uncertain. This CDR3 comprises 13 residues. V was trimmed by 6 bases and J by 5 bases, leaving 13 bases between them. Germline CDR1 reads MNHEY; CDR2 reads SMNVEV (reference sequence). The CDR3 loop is CASSPNSLYGYTF. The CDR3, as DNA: TGTGCCAGCAGCCCTAACAGCCTATATGGCTACACCTTC.

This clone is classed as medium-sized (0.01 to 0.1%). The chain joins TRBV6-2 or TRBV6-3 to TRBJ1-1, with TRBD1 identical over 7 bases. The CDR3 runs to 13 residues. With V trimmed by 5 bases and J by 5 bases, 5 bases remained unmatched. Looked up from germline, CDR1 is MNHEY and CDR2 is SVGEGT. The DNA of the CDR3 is TGTGCCAGCAGTGCAACAGGGGTGACTGAAGCTTTCTTT. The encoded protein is CASSATGVTEAFF.

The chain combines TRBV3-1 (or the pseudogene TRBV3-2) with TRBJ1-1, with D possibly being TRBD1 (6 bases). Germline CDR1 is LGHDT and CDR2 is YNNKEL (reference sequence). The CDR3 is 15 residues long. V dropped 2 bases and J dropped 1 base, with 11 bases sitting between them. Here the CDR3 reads CASSQRPGANTEAFF. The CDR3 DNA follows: TGTGCCAGCAGCCAACGGCCGGGGGCGAACACTGAAGCTTTCTTT.

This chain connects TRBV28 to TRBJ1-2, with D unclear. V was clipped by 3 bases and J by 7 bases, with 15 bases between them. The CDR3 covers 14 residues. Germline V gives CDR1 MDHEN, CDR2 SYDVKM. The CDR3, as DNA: TGTGCCAGCAGTTTTGCAGGAGTCGTCGTTGGCTACACCTTC. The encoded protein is CASSFAGVVVGYTF.

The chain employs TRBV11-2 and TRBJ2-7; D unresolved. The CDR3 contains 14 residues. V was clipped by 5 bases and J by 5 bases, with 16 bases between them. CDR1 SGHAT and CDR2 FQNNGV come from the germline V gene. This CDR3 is CASSERARVDEQYF. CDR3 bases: TGTGCCAGCAGCGAGCGCGCCCGGGTGGACGAGCAGTACTTC.

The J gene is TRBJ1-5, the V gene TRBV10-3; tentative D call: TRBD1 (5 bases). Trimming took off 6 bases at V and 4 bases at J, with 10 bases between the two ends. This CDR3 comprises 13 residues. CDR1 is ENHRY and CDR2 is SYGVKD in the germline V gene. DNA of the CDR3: TGTGCCATCAGCGCAGGGTCGAATCAGCCCCAGCATTTT. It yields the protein CAISAGSNQPQHF.

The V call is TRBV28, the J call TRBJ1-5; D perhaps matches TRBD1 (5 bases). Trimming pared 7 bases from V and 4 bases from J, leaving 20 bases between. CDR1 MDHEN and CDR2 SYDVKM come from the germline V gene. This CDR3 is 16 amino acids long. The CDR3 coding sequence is TGTGCCAGCATCCTCCGAGGGACCGCCCAAAATCAGCCCCAGCATTTT. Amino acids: CASILRGTAQNQPQHF.

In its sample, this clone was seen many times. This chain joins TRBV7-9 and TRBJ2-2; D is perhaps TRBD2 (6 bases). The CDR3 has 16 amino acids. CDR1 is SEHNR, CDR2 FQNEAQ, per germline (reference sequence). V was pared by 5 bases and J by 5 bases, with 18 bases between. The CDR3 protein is CASSHEGRGGTGELFF. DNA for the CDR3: TGTGCCAGCAGCCATGAGGGCCGGGGAGGAACCGGGGAGCTGTTTTTT.

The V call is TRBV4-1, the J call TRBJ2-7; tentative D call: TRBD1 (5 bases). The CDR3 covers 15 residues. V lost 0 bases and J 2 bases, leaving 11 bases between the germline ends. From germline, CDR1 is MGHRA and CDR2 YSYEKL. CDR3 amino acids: CASSQDQQGTYEQYF. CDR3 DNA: TGCGCCAGCAGCCAAGATCAGCAGGGTACCTACGAGCAGTACTTC.

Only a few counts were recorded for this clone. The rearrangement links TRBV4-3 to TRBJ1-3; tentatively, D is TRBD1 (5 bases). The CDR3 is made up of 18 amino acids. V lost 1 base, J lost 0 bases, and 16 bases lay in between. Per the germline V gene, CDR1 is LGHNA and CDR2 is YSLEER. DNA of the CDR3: TGCGCCAGCAGCCAAGTGGGTTATGGTAGGGGCTCTGGAAACACCATATATTTT. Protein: CASSQVGYGRGSGNTIYF.

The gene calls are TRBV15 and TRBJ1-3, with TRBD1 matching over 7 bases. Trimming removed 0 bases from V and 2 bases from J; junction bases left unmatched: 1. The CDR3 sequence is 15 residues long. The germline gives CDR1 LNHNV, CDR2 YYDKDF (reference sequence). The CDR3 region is CATSRDQGAGNTIYF. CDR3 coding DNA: TGTGCCACCAGCAGAGATCAGGGGGCTGGAAACACCATATATTTT. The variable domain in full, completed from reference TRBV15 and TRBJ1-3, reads DAMVIQNPRYQVTQFGKPVTLSCSQTLNHNVMYWYQQKSSQAPKLLFHYYDKDFNNEADTPDNFQSRRPNTSFCFLDIRSPGLGDTAMYLCATSRDQGAGNTIYFGEGSWLTVV.

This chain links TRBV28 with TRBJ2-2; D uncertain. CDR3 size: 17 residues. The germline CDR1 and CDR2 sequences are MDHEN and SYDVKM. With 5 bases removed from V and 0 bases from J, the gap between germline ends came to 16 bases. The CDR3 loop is CASSREAPRSNTGELFF. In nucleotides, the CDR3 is TGTGCCAGCAGTCGAGAAGCTCCAAGGTCGAACACCGGGGAGCTGTTTTTT. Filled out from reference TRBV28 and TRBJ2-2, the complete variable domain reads DVKVTQSSRYLVKRTGEKVFLECVQDMDHENMFWYRQDPGLGLRLIYFSYDVKMKEKGDIPEGYSVSREKKERFSLILESASTNQTSMYLCASSREAPRSNTGELFFGEGSRLTVL.